The clone carrying this T cell receptor (beta chain) has just a few counts. Antigen unknown. The sample belongs to a study of T cell responses to AZD1222 COVID-19 vaccine. Study results and caveats: Repertoires were obtained only post-peak T cell response. Most donors were white British and more were female, and clonal diversity was possibly underestimated. Following two doses of AZD1222, Spike-specific TCR breadth and depth rose.

This CDR3 is built from 14 residues. V lost 6 bases, J lost 7 bases, and 7 bases stayed unmatched. Germline assignment: CDR1 SNHLY and CDR2 FYNNEI. Analyses pooled second doses at about 4 or about 12 weeks. Only in-frame clones appear in the TCRdb table, and some are missing; sequencing was by immunoSEQ multiplex PCR. This sample has about 81,000 clones, with about nine tenths found just once. This clonotype was sampled from an adult who received the AZD1222 COVID-19 vaccine. The rearrangement links TRBV2 to TRBJ1-2; 11 bases fit TRBD1. The sequencing here drew on peripheral blood, taken 28 days after the second AZD1222 dose. The CDR3 DNA reads as TGTGCCAGCAGCTGGGGACAGGGGGTCGGTGGCTACACCTTC. This sequence encodes CASSWGQGVGGYTF.